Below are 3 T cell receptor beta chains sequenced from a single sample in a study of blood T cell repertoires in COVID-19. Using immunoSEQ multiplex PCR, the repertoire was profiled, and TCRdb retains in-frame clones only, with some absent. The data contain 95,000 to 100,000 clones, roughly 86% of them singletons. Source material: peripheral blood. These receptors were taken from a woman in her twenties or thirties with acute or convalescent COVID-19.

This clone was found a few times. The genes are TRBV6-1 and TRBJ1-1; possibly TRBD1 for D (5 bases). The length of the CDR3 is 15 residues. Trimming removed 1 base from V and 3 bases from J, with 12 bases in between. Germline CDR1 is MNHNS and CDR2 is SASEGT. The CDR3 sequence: CASSEGGGRDTEAFF. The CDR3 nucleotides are TGTGCCAGCAGTGAAGGGGGCGGCAGGGACACTGAAGCTTTCTTT.

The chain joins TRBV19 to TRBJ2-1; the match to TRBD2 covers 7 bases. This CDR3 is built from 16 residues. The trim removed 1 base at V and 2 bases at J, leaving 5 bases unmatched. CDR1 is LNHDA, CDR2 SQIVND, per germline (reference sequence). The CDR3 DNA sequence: TGTGCCAGTAGTATAGTGCCGGGACTAACCTACAATGAGCAGTTCTTC. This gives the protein CASSIVPGLTYNEQFF.

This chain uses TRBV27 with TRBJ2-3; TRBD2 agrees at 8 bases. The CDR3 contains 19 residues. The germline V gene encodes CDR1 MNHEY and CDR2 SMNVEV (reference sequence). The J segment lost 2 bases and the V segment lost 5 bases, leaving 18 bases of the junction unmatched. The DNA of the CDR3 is TGTGCCAGCAGTCACCGGACGGGACGACTAGCGCTTACCACAGATACGCAGTATTTT. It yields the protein CASSHRTGRLALTTDTQYF.